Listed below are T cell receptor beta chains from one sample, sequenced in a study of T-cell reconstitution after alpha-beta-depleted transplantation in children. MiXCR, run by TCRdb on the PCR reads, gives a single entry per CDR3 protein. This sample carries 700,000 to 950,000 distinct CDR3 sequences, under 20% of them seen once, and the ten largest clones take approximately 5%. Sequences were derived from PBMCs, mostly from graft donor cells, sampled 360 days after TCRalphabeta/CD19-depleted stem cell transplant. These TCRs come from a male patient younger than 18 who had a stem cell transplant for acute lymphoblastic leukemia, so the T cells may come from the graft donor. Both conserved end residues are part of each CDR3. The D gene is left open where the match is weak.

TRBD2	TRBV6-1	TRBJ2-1	CASSRLAGAGREQFF
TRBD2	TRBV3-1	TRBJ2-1	CASSQGGTSGWSNHNEQFF
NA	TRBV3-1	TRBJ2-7	CASSYTRSYEQYF
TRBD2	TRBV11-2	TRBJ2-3	CASSPAGGTDTQYF
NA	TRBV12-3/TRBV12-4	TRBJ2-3	CASSPRASFGPDTQYF
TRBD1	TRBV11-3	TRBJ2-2	CASSHWDRERTGELFF
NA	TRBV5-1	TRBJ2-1	CASAQRTGSYNEQFF
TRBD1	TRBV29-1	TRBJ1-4	CSVETGGGNEKLFF
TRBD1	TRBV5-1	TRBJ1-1	CASHRGGNTEAFF
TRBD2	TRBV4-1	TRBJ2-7	CASSQEGRREALDEQYF
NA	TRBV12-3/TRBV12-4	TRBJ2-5	CASSPGGLQETQYF
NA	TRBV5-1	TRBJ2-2	CASSSGIWDTGELFF
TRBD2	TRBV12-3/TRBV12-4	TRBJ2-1	CASSKGLAGVYEQFF
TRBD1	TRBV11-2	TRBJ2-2	CASSLVWTGVGELFF
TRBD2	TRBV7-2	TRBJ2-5	CASSTPSGETQYF
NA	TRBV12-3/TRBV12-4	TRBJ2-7	CASSFRWEQYF
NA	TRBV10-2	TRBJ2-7	CATRDAVVGEQYF
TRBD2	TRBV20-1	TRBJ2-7	CSALPTGLASYEQYF
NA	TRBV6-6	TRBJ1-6	CASRSYGHHNSPLHF
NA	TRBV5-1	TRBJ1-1	CASSLEGFLGGETEAFF
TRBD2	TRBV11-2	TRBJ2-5	CASSFSSGVPGTQYF